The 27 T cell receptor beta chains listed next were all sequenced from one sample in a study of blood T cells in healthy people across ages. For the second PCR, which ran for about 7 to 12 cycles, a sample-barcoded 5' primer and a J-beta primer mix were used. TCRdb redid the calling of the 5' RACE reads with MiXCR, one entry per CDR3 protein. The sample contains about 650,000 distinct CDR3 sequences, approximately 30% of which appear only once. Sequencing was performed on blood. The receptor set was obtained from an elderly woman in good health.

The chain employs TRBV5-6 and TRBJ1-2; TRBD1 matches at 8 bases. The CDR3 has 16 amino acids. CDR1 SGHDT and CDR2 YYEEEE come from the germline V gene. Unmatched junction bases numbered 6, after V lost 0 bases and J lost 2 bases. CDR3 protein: CASSLDRRGHNYGYTF. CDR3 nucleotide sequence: TGTGCCAGCAGCTTGGACCGCAGGGGGCACAACTATGGCTACACCTTC.

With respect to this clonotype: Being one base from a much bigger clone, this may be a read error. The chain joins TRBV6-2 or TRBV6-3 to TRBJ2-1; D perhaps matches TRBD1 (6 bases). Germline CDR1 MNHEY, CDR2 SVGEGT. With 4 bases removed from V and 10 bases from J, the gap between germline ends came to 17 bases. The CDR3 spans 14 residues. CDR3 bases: TGTGCCAGCAGTTCCCACAGGGCAGCTCCCGAGCAGTTCTTC. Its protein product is CASSSHRAAPEQFF.

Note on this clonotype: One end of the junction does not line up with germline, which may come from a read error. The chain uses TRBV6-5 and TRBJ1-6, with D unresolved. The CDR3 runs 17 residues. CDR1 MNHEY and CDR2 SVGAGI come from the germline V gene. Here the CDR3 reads CANSYSTRGTATSPLHF. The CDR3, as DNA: TGTGCCAACAGTTACTCGACCCGCGGAACAGCAACATCACCCCTCCACTTT.

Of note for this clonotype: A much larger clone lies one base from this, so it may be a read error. This chain's CDR3 is CASSSSTTNCGYTF. CDR3 DNA: TGTGCCAGCAGTTCATCGACAACTAACTGTGGCTACACCTTC. The V gene is TRBV28, the J gene TRBJ1-2; D is unresolved. The CDR3 spans 14 residues. The V gene's germline CDR1 is MDHEN and CDR2 SYDVKM.

CDR3: CASSIRGGTEAFF. CDR3 in DNA: TGTGCCAGCAGCATCCGCGGGGGCACTGAAGCTTTCTTT. The gene calls are TRBV7-6 and TRBJ1-1, with D perhaps matching TRBD1 (5 bases). The CDR3 contains 13 residues. Trimming shortened V by 5 bases and J by 4 bases, and 11 bases separated the two germline ends. CDR1 is SGHVS, CDR2 FNYEAQ, per germline.

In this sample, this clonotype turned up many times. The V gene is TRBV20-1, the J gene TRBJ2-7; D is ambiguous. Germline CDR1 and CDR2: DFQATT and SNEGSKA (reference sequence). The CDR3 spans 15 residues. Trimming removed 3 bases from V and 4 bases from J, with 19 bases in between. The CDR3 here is CSASNVGLTPYEQYF. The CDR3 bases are TGCAGTGCTAGTAATGTGGGTCTGACCCCATACGAGCAGTACTTC.

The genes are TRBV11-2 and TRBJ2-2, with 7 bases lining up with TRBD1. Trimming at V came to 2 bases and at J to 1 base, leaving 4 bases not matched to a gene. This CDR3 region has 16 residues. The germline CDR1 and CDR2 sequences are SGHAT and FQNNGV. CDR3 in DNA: TGTGCCAGCAGCTTACAGGGACAGATGAACACCGGGGAGCTGTTTTTT. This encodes CASSLQGQMNTGELFF.

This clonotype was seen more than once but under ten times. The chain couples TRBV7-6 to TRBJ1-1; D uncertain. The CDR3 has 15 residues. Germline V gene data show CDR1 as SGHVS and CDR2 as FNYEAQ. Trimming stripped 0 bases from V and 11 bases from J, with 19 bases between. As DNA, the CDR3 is TGTGCCAGCAGCTTAGCGCAAGCCGGGCGTCCTCAGGCTTTCTTT. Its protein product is CASSLAQAGRPQAFF.

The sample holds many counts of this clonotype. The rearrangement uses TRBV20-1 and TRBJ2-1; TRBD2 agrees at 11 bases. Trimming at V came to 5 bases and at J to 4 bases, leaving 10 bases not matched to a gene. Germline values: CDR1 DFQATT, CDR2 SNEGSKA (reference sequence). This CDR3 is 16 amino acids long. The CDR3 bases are TGCAGTGCTTCGAACCCTCTAGCGGGGGGATACAATGAGCAGTTCTTC. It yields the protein CSASNPLAGGYNEQFF.

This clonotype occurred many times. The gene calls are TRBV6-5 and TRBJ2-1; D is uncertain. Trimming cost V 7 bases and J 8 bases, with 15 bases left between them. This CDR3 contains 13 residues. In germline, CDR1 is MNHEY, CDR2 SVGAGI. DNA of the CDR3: TGTGCCAGCAAGGTACACTTACGGGATGAGCAGTTCTTC. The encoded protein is CASKVHLRDEQFF.

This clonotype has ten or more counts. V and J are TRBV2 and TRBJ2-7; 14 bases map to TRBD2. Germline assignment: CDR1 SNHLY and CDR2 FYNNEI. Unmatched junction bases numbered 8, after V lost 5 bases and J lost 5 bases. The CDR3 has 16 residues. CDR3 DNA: TGTGCCAGCAGTCACCATCCGACTAGCGGGGGGGACGAGCAGTACTTC. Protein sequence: CASSHHPTSGGDEQYF.

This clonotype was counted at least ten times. The CDR3 spells CASSSGQFRDEQYF. Written as DNA, the CDR3 is TGTGCCAGCAGTTCGGGACAGTTCCGAGACGAGCAGTACTTC. The rearrangement links TRBV6-2 or TRBV6-3 to TRBJ2-7, with 7 bases aligning to TRBD1. The CDR3 length is 14 residues. With V trimmed by 4 bases and J by 5 bases, 8 bases remained unmatched. CDR1 and CDR2 (germline): MNHEY, SVGEGT.

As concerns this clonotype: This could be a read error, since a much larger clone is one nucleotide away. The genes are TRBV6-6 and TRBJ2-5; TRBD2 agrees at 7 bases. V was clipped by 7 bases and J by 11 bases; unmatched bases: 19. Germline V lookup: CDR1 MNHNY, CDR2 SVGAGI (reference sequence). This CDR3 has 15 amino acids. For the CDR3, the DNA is TGTGCCAGCATTTGGGGTACCACTGAGCGGGATGAGCAGTACTTC. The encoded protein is CASIWGTTERDEQYF.

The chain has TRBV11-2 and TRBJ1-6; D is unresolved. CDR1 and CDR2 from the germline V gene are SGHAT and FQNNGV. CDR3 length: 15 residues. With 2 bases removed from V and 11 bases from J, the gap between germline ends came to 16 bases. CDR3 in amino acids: CASSLSSGSGPPLHF. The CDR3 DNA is TGTGCCAGCAGCTTATCGTCGGGGAGCGGTCCACCCCTCCACTTT.

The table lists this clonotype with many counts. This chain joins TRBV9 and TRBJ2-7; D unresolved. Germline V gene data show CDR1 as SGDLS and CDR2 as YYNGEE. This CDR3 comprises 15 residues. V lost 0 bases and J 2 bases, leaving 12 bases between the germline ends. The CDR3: CASSVASAAAYEQYF. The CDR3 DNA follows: TGTGCCAGCAGCGTAGCTTCGGCCGCCGCCTACGAGCAGTACTTC.

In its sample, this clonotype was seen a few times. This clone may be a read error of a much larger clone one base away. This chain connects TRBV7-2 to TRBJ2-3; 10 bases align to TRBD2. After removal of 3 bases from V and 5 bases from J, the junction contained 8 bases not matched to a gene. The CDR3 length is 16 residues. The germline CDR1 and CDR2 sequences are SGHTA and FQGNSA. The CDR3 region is CASSLDSGGSGDTQYF. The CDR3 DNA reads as TGTGCCAGCAGCTTGGATAGCGGGGGGTCGGGAGATACGCAGTATTTT.

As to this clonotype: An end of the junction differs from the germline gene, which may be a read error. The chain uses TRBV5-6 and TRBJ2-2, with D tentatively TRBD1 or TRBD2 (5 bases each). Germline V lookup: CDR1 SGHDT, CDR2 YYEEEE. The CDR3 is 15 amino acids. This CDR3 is CASSLGGATAGKLFF. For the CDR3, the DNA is TGTGCCAGCAGCTTGGGGGGCGCAACCGCCGGGAAGCTGTTTTTT.

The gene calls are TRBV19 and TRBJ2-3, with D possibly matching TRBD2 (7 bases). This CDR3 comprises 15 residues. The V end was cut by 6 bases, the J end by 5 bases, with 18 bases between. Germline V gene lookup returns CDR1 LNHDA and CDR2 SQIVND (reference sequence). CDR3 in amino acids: CASSPGGLGGDTQYF. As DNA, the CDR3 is TGTGCCAGTAGCCCGGGGGGCTTGGGGGGAGATACGCAGTATTTT.

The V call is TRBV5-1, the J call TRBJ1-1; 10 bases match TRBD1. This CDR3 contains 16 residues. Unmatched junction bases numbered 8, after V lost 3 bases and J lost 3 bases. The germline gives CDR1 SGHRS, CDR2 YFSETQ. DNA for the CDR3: TGCGCCAGCAGCTCGGTGACAGGGGGCAAGGACACTGAAGCTTTCTTT. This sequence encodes CASSSVTGGKDTEAFF.

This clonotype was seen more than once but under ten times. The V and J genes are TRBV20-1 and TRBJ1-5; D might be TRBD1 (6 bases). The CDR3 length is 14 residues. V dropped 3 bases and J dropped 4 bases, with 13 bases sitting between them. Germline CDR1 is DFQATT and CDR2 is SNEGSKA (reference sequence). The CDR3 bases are TGCAGTGCTAGTCGGACAGCTAAAAATCAGCCCCAGCATTTT. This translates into CSASRTAKNQPQHF.

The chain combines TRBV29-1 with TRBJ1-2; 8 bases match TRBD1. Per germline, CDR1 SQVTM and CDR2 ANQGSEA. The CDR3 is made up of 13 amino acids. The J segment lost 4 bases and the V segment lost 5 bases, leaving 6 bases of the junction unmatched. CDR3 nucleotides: TGCAGCGTTCCGGGACAGGAGATCTATGGCTACACCTTC. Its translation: CSVPGQEIYGYTF.

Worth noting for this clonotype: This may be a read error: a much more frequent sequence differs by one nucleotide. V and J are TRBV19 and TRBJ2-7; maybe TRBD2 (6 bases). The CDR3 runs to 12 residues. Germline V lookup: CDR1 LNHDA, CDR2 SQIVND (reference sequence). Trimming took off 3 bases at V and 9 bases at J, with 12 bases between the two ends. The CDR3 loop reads CASSIRGGGQYF. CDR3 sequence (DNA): TGTGCCAGTAGTATCCGGGGAGGCGGGCAGTACTTC.

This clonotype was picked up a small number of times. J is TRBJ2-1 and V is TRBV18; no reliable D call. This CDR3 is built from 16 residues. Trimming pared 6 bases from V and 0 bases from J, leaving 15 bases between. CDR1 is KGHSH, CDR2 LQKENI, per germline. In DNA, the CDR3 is TGTGCCAGCTCGATTTCGCCGCTGAGCTCCTACAATGAGCAGTTCTTC. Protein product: CASSISPLSSYNEQFF.

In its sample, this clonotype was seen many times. In DNA form, the CDR3 reads TGTGCCAGCAGCTTAGAAGGGACTCCCAGCACAGATACGCAGTATTTT. Amino acid sequence: CASSLEGTPSTDTQYF. The genes are TRBV7-9 and TRBJ2-3; tentatively, D is TRBD2 (6 bases). Looked up from germline, CDR1 is SEHNR and CDR2 is FQNEAQ (reference sequence). CDR3 length: 16 residues. Trimming cost V 1 base and J 0 bases, with 11 bases left between them. The full variable domain, in which reference TRBV7-9 and TRBJ2-3 provide the parts outside the CDR3, is DTGVSQNPRHKITKRGQNVTFRCDPISEHNRLYWYRQTLGQGPEFLTYFQNEAQLEKSRLLSDRFSAERPKGSFSTLEIQRTEQGDSAMYLCASSLEGTPSTDTQYFGPGTRLTVL.

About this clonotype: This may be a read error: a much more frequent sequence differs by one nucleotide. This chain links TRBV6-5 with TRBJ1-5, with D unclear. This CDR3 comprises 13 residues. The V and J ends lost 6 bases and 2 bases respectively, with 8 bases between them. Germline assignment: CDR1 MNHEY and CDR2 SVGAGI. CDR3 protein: CASRKSGNQPQHF. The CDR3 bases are TGTGCCAGCAGAAAATCGGGCAATCAGCCCCAGCATTTT.

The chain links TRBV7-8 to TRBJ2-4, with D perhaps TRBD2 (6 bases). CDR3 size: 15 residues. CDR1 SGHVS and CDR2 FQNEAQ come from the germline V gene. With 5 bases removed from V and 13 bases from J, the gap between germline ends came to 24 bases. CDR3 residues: CASSPSRAGSGEQYF. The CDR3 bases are TGTGCCAGCAGCCCGTCCCGGGCGGGATCTGGTGAGCAGTACTTC. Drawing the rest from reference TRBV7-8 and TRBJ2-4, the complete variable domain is GAGVSQSPRYKVAKRGQDVALRCDPISGHVSLFWYQQALGQGPEFLTYFQNEAQLDKSGLPSDRFFAERPEGSVSTLKIQRTQQEDSAVYLCASSPSRAGSGEQYFGAGTRLSVL.

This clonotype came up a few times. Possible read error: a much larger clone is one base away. CDR3: CSALPRAGLGETQYF. DNA of the CDR3: TGCAGTGCCCTTCCACGAGCGGGGCTGGGGGAGACCCAGTACTTC. This sequence joins TRBV20-1 and TRBJ2-5; 7 bases match TRBD2. This CDR3 is 15 amino acids long. The junction had 15 bases not matched to a gene; V was cut back by 6 bases and J by 5 bases. Germline V gene sequence: CDR1 DFQATT, CDR2 SNEGSKA (reference sequence).